A single sample is the source of the 8 T cell receptor beta chains below, sequenced in a study of blood T cells in healthy people across ages. The authors ran a second PCR of about 7 to 11 cycles using a sample-barcoded 5' primer and a J-beta primer mix. TCRdb fed the 5' RACE reads into MiXCR, producing one record per CDR3 protein. The sample includes 1.5 million to 2 million distinct CDR3 sequences, roughly 52% of them seen just once. The sample was blood. Every receptor here comes from a woman in her 40s in good health.

J is TRBJ2-4 and V is TRBV12-3 or TRBV12-4, with a tentative D call TRBD1 (7 bases). This CDR3 has 16 residues. Trimming took off 1 base at V and 3 bases at J, with 13 bases between the two ends. The CDR3 spells CASSLGQGGDKNIQYF. The CDR3 DNA is TGTGCCAGCAGTTTAGGACAGGGAGGTGACAAAAACATTCAGTACTTC.

The J gene is TRBJ1-2, the V gene TRBV4-1; D not certain. The CDR3 runs to 13 residues. Trimming stripped 0 bases from V and 4 bases from J, with 6 bases between. CDR1 and CDR2 from the germline V gene are MGHRA and YSYEKL. The CDR3 loop reads CASSQDWRYGYTF. CDR3 sequence (DNA): TGCGCCAGCAGCCAAGACTGGCGCTATGGCTACACCTTC.

This rearrangement joins TRBV5-1 to TRBJ2-5; D not resolved. Germline lookup yields CDR1 SGHRS and CDR2 YFSETQ. This CDR3 is built from 13 residues. Trimming stripped 3 bases from V and 4 bases from J, with 10 bases between. Here the CDR3 DNA reads TGCGCCAGCAGCTCGTTGCCCCCAGAGACCCAGTACTTC. Its protein product is CASSSLPPETQYF.

This clonotype has only a few counts. The chain joins TRBV10-3 to TRBJ1-6; D not resolved. This CDR3 region has 14 residues. The V and J ends lost 8 bases and 7 bases respectively, with 15 bases between them. Germline V gene lookup returns CDR1 ENHRY and CDR2 SYGVKD. CDR3 protein: CAIGREGVNSPLHF. CDR3 nucleotide sequence: TGTGCCATCGGAAGGGAGGGAGTGAATTCACCCCTCCACTTT.

There are a few counts of this clonotype. The gene calls are TRBV5-4 and TRBJ2-7, with TRBD2 matching over 7 bases. The end of the DNA is better explained by TRBJ2-5, so the J call may be wrong. CDR3 length: 10 amino acids. Germline-derived CDR1 and CDR2 are SGHNT and YYREEE (reference sequence). The CDR3: CAAGGETQYF. DNA for the CDR3: TGTGCCGCCGGGGGGGAGACCCAGTACTTC.

The chain couples TRBV28 to TRBJ2-4; D assignment may be TRBD1 or TRBD2 (6 bases each). V was pared by 8 bases and J by 1 base, with 9 bases between. The germline V gene has CDR1 MDHEN and CDR2 SYDVKM. This CDR3 spans 13 amino acids. CDR3 DNA: TGTGCCAGCGGAGGGGGGGCCAAAAACATTCAGTACTTC. The encoded protein is CASGGGAKNIQYF.

This clonotype was observed a few times. The chain uses TRBV10-3 and TRBJ2-1; 14 nucleotides line up with TRBD2. The germline gives CDR1 ENHRY, CDR2 SYGVKD. The CDR3 contains 16 residues. With 6 bases clipped from V and 2 bases from J, the junction kept 3 bases outside the gene matches. CDR3 DNA: TGTGCCATCAGAGAGACTAGCGGGGGGGCCTACAATGAGCAGTTCTTC. It encodes CAIRETSGGAYNEQFF.

This clonotype has a count of ten or more. The chain recombines TRBV25-1 with TRBJ2-5, with D perhaps being TRBD1 or TRBD2 (5 bases each). Trimming took 1 base from V and 5 from J, leaving 17 bases between them. Per the germline V gene, CDR1 is MGHDK and CDR2 is SYGVNS. There are 16 residues in the CDR3. The CDR3 DNA sequence: TGTGCCAGCAGTGAATTCCGGGGCTCCCCAGGGGAGACCCAGTACTTC. It translates to CASSEFRGSPGETQYF.